Listed below are T cell receptor beta chains from one sample, sequenced in a study of T-cell reconstitution after alpha-beta-depleted transplantation in children. TCRdb itself ran the PCR reads through MiXCR, one entry per CDR3 protein. Of 200,000 to 250,000 distinct CDR3 sequences in the sample, more than 10% were seen once. The sample consisted of PBMCs from the stem cell graft donor, taken from the stem cell graft. The receptors derive from a human donor who donated a stem cell graft to a child with acute lymphoblastic leukemia. Both conserved end residues are part of each CDR3. The order of the fields is D gene, J gene, clone size, V gene, CDR3 protein, CDR3 DNA. D genes are given only for firm matches. Size tells how often a clone was seen (once, few, many) or the class of an expanded clone, and some rows leave it out.

>-|TRBJ1-1|many|TRBV6-2/TRBV6-3
CASEQGQGFFEAFF
TGTGCCAGCGAGCAGGGGCAGGGATTCTTTGAAGCTTTCTTT
>-|TRBJ2-3|many|TRBV12-3/TRBV12-4
CASSPRGLGGTQYF
TGTGCCAGCAGTCCGAGGGGGTTGGGGGGGACGCAGTATTTT
>-|TRBJ1-3|-|TRBV7-2
CASSFRGPSGNTIYF
TGTGCCAGCAGCTTCCGTGGACCCTCTGGAAACACCATATATTTT
>-|TRBJ1-2|few|TRBV4-3
CASSPSPGDTERLYYGYTF
TGCGCCAGCAGCCCGTCCCCTGGGGACACGGAAAGGTTATACTATGGCTACACCTTC
>-|TRBJ1-6|-|TRBV20-1
CSARGANYNSPLHF
TGCAGTGCTAGGGGCGCAAACTATAATTCACCCCTCCACTTT
>-|TRBJ2-1|many|TRBV15
CATSLSGGALNEQFF
TGTGCCACCAGCCTCTCGGGGGGCGCGCTCAATGAGCAGTTCTTC
>TRBD2|TRBJ2-7|many|TRBV9
CASSPVAGYGEQYF
TGTGCCAGCAGCCCCGTAGCGGGGTACGGCGAGCAGTACTTC
>TRBD1|TRBJ1-1|many|TRBV5-1
CASSFLAGGDWGEAFF
TGCGCCAGCAGCTTTCTGGCAGGGGGAGATTGGGGTGAAGCTTTCTTT
>-|TRBJ1-3|-|TRBV12-3/TRBV12-4
CASSPWTGSPGNTIYF
TGTGCCAGCAGTCCCTGGACCGGATCTCCCGGAAACACCATATATTTT
>TRBD2|TRBJ2-3|many|TRBV6-2/TRBV6-3
CASSYLLAGVTDTQYF
TGTGCCAGCAGTTACCTACTAGCGGGAGTGACAGATACGCAGTATTTT
>-|TRBJ2-7|few|TRBV5-6
CASSLRQMSYEQYF
TGTGCCAGCAGCTTGAGACAGATGAGCTACGAGCAGTACTTC
>-|TRBJ2-1|many|TRBV7-9
CASSSSGNGPNYNEQFF
TGTGCCAGCAGCTCTAGTGGGAACGGGCCGAATTACAATGAGCAGTTCTTC
>-|TRBJ2-7|many|TRBV29-1
CSVVGQRHEQYF
TGCAGCGTTGTCGGACAGAGGCACGAGCAGTACTTC
>-|TRBJ2-5|-|TRBV20-1
CSARGVSGVKETQYF
TGCAGTGCTAGAGGGGTATCGGGGGTAAAAGAGACCCAGTACTTC
>-|TRBJ1-6|many|TRBV10-3
CAISEGGEERSPLHF
TGTGCCATCAGTGAGGGAGGGGAAGAAAGATCACCCCTCCACTTT
>TRBD2|TRBJ2-5|many|TRBV28
CASSFSTQGGQETQYF
TGTGCCAGCAGTTTTTCGACGCAGGGAGGGCAAGAGACCCAGTACTTC
>-|TRBJ1-2|-|TRBV19
CASSRQPGDYGYTF
TGTGCCAGTAGTAGACAGCCCGGCGACTATGGCTACACCTTC
>TRBD1|TRBJ2-7|-|TRBV15
CATSPLPKGAGYEQYF
TGTGCCACCAGCCCGCTACCAAAGGGGGCCGGGTACGAGCAGTACTTC
>-|TRBJ1-1|many|TRBV5-1
CASSLGGLEAFF
TGCGCCAGCAGCTTAGGAGGGCTTGAAGCTTTCTTT
>TRBD1|TRBJ1-5|many|TRBV10-3
CASNGDRGNQPQHF
TGTGCCAGCAATGGGGACAGGGGCAATCAGCCCCAGCATTTT
>TRBD1|TRBJ2-4|many|TRBV20-1
CSAVTTGGNIQYF
TGCAGTGCTGTCACGACAGGGGGTAACATTCAGTACTTC
>-|TRBJ2-5|many|TRBV5-5
CASSPPQGQETQYF
TGTGCCAGCAGCCCCCCTCAGGGGCAAGAGACCCAGTACTTC
>-|TRBJ2-7|many|TRBV7-2
CASSPGREQYF
TGTGCCAGCAGCCCCGGTCGCGAGCAGTACTTC
>-|TRBJ2-3|many|TRBV5-1
CASSWNPGTGERDTQYF
TGCGCCAGCAGCTGGAACCCCGGGACGGGTGAGAGAGATACGCAGTATTTT
>TRBD1|TRBJ2-1|many|TRBV28
CASSQSGQGNDEQFF
TGTGCCAGCAGTCAATCGGGACAGGGTAACGATGAGCAGTTCTTC
>-|TRBJ2-1|many|TRBV12-3/TRBV12-4
CASSLYRDGEQFF
TGTGCCAGCAGCCTGTACAGAGACGGTGAGCAGTTCTTC
>TRBD1|TRBJ1-2|many|TRBV5-1
CASSLVPTETGHGYTF
TGCGCCAGCAGCTTGGTGCCCACTGAGACAGGGCATGGCTACACCTTC
>-|TRBJ2-3|many|TRBV20-1
CSARAPDPSSTDTQYF
TGCAGTGCTAGGGCACCGGACCCCTCTAGCACAGATACGCAGTATTTT
>-|TRBJ2-2|many|TRBV5-1
CASSLGRTNTGELFF
TGCGCCAGCAGCCTCGGGAGAACGAACACCGGGGAGCTGTTTTTT
>-|TRBJ1-1|many|TRBV5-1
CASSLSGAWTEAFF
TGCGCCAGCAGCTTATCAGGGGCTTGGACTGAAGCTTTCTTT
>-|TRBJ1-2|many|TRBV15
CATSTLPVRGGYGYTF
TGTGCCACCAGCACCTTACCAGTCAGGGGAGGCTATGGCTACACCTTC
>-|TRBJ2-5|many|TRBV5-1
CASREYQEETQYF
TGCGCCAGCAGAGAATATCAGGAAGAGACCCAGTACTTC
>-|TRBJ2-2|many|TRBV9
CASSVEQGPTGELFF
TGTGCCAGCAGCGTAGAACAGGGCCCCACCGGGGAGCTGTTTTTT
>TRBD1|TRBJ2-1|many|TRBV6-1
CASSDLDRGRNNEQFF
TGTGCCAGCAGTGACTTGGACAGGGGGAGAAACAATGAGCAGTTCTTC
>TRBD1|TRBJ1-1|many|TRBV20-1
CSAQHRGMGAFF
TGCAGTGCTCAACACAGGGGGATGGGGGCTTTCTTT
>TRBD1|TRBJ1-5|many|TRBV6-1
CASSEWSRGLGQPQHF
TGTGCCAGCAGTGAATGGTCCAGGGGGCTCGGGCAGCCCCAGCATTTT
>TRBD1|TRBJ2-1|many|TRBV5-1
CASSLGTGMNEQFF
TGCGCCAGCAGCTTGGGGACAGGGATGAATGAGCAGTTCTTC
>-|TRBJ1-1|many|TRBV7-2
CASSTTGYWNTEAFF
TGTGCCAGCAGCACCACAGGTTACTGGAACACTGAAGCTTTCTTT
>-|TRBJ2-5|many|TRBV15
CATSRAYRIGETQYF
TGTGCCACCAGCAGGGCTTACAGGATAGGGGAGACCCAGTACTTC
>TRBD1|TRBJ1-1|many|TRBV12-3/TRBV12-4
CASSPGTGEAFF
TGTGCCAGCAGCCCCGGGACAGGGGAGGCTTTCTTT
>TRBD2|TRBJ2-2|many|TRBV12-3/TRBV12-4
CASSTGLAGLTGELFF
TGTGCCAGCAGCACGGGACTAGCGGGCCTTACCGGGGAGCTGTTTTTT
>TRBD1|TRBJ1-6|many|TRBV5-6
CASSLSVARGYYSPLHF
TGTGCCAGCAGCTTATCGGTAGCCAGGGGGTATTATTCACCCCTCCACTTT
>-|TRBJ1-5|-|TRBV20-1
CSANGRSNQPQHF
TGCAGTGCTAATGGTAGGAGCAATCAGCCCCAGCATTTT
>-|TRBJ2-6|many|TRBV3-1
CASSQDQGGTVSF
TGTGCCAGCAGCCAAGATCAGGGGGGCACCGTGTCTTTC
>TRBD2|TRBJ2-1|many|TRBV28
CASSSPGREMREQFF
TGTGCCAGCAGTTCACCGGGGCGGGAGATGCGTGAGCAGTTCTTC
>-|TRBJ1-4|many|TRBV20-1
CSARDSSGSRSNGLFF
TGCAGTGCTAGAGATTCGTCGGGGTCTAGATCCAACGGGCTGTTTTTT
>-|TRBJ1-5|many|TRBV6-2/TRBV6-3
CASSDPGTHGAQHF
TGTGCCAGCAGTGACCCCGGGACACATGGGGCCCAGCATTTT